Presented here are 19 T cell receptor beta chains from one specimen sequenced in a study of identical twins. From the 5' RACE reads, TCRdb called clonotypes with MiXCR, one entry per CDR3 protein. Here the sample spans some 1,600,000 distinct CDR3 sequences, less than 35% being singletons. The sequencing input was cord blood. The receptor set was obtained from a newborn girl in good health.

The chain recombines TRBV5-1 with TRBJ2-3; D gene unclear. Germline CDR1 SGHRS, CDR2 YFSETQ. V lost 2 bases and J lost 2, with 12 bases in between. The CDR3 contains 15 residues. DNA for the CDR3: TGCGCCAGCAGCTTCCGTACTGGCAACACAGATACGCAGTATTTT. It yields the protein CASSFRTGNTDTQYF.

This chain connects TRBV29-1 to TRBJ2-1; unclear D gene. The J call may be incorrect, as the DNA end agrees better with TRBJ2-7. The CDR3 consists of 14 residues. Looked up from germline, CDR1 is SQVTM and CDR2 is ANQGSEA. CDR3 sequence (DNA): TGCAGCGTTGAATATTGGGAATCCTACAATGAGCAGTACTTC. This codes for CSVEYWESYNEQYF.

The rearrangement uses TRBV27 and TRBJ2-1; D is uncertain. CDR1 and CDR2 from the germline V gene are MNHEY and SMNVEV (reference sequence). The CDR3 runs 14 residues. V was pared by 1 base and J by 6 bases, with 10 bases between. CDR3 DNA sequence: TGTGCCAGCAGTTTATTTCGTTCTAGCAATGAGCAGTTCTTC. Translated, it gives CASSLFRSSNEQFF.

This clonotype was observed a handful of times. V usage is TRBV28 and J usage is TRBJ2-7, with D possibly TRBD2 on 6 matching bases. This CDR3 spans 15 amino acids. Germline loops: CDR1 MDHEN, CDR2 SYDVKM. Trimming took 4 bases from V and 0 from J, leaving 13 bases between them. The CDR3, as DNA: TGTGCCAGCAGTTGGAGCGGGTCCGGCTCCTACGAGCAGTACTTC. It yields the protein CASSWSGSGSYEQYF.

This clonotype was seen once. One end of the junction is discordant with germline, which a read error may explain. The CDR3: CASSLRLESPYYNKQFF. Written as DNA, the CDR3 is TGTGCCAGCAGCCTTCGACTAGAAAGTCCCTACTACAATAAGCAGTTCTTC. The V and J genes are TRBV7-8 and TRBJ2-1; D may be TRBD2 (6 bases). Looked up from germline, CDR1 is SGHVS and CDR2 is FQNEAQ. This CDR3 is 17 amino acids long.

In its sample, this clonotype was seen a few times. This chain uses TRBV11-3 with TRBJ2-3; 8 positions match TRBD2. After removal of 0 bases from V and 5 bases from J, the junction contained 1 base not matched to a gene. The CDR3 spans 14 residues. The germline V gene encodes CDR1 SGHNT and CDR2 YENEEA. CDR3 sequence reads: CASSLDGRGDTQYF. DNA for the CDR3: TGTGCCAGCAGCTTAGACGGGAGGGGAGATACGCAGTATTTT.

This clonotype was found a few times. The chain uses TRBV7-9 and TRBJ1-4; D call uncertain. The germline V gene encodes CDR1 SEHNR and CDR2 FQNEAQ (reference sequence). Deletions cut 5 bases from V and 8 bases from J, with 9 bases between. The CDR3 runs 12 residues. CDR3 bases: TGTGCCAGCAGCCAACTGACGGAAAAACTGTTTTTT. Translated, it gives CASSQLTEKLFF.

This clonotype showed up just a few times. The J gene is TRBJ1-5, the V gene TRBV7-2; 8 bases map to TRBD1. V dropped 5 bases and J dropped 7; count of bases not matched to a gene: 7. Germline V lookup: CDR1 SGHTA, CDR2 FQGNSA. CDR3 size: 14 residues. CDR3 nucleotide sequence: TGTGCCAGCAGCATAGGACAGGGTGGACAGCCCCAGCATTTT. Residues: CASSIGQGGQPQHF.

This clonotype was recorded at least ten times. The rearrangement links TRBV4-2 to TRBJ2-7; 12 bases are shared with TRBD1. With V trimmed by 0 bases and J by 7 bases, 10 bases remained unmatched. This CDR3 region has 17 residues. The germline gives CDR1 LGHNA, CDR2 YNFKEQ. In nucleotides, the CDR3 is TGTGCCAGCAGCCAAGACCGGTCCCGGGACAGGGGGCGAGAGCAGTACTTC. It is translated as CASSQDRSRDRGREQYF.

A few counts support this clonotype. The rearrangement joins TRBV9 to TRBJ2-5; 9 bases are shared with TRBD2. After removal of 0 bases from V and 2 bases from J, the junction contained 8 bases not matched to a gene. There are 17 residues in the CDR3. Germline V gives CDR1 SGDLS, CDR2 YYNGEE. CDR3 DNA: TGTGCCAGCAGCGTAGGGGGACCGGGACTAGCACAAGAGACCCAGTACTTC. It encodes CASSVGGPGLAQETQYF.

The V and J genes are TRBV20-1 and TRBJ1-1, with D unclear. Trimming stripped 2 bases from V and 1 base from J, with 8 bases between. The CDR3 contains 13 residues. Germline V CDR1 and CDR2: DFQATT, SNEGSKA (reference sequence). CDR3 DNA sequence: TGCAGTGCTAGACCTCCGGGGAACACTGAAGCTTTCTTT. Amino acids: CSARPPGNTEAFF.

The rearrangement joins TRBV15 to TRBJ1-3; D unclear. Deletions cut 0 bases from V and 4 bases from J, with 7 bases between. Germline V lookup: CDR1 LNHNV, CDR2 YYDKDF (reference sequence). There are 14 residues in the CDR3. The CDR3 bases are TGTGCCACCAGCAGAGATGGGAGGGGAAACACCATATATTTT. Amino acids: CATSRDGRGNTIYF.

The J gene is TRBJ1-1, the V gene TRBV7-8; possibly TRBD1 for D (5 bases). Trimming took off 0 bases at V and 0 bases at J, with 17 bases between the two ends. Germline lookup yields CDR1 SGHVS and CDR2 FQNEAQ. The CDR3 is made up of 18 amino acids. CDR3 nucleotides: TGTGCCAGCAGCTTAGCGGGGACTTCTAGGCTCATGAACACTGAAGCTTTCTTT. Protein sequence: CASSLAGTSRLMNTEAFF.

This clonotype was counted only a few times. At one boundary the junction diverges from the germline segment, which might be a read error. The gene calls are TRBV5-1 and TRBJ2-1, with unresolved D. Germline CDR1 and CDR2: SGHRS and YFSETQ. The CDR3 covers 13 residues. The CDR3 is CASSPHRYNDQFF. The CDR3 DNA follows: TGCGCCAGCAGCCCCCACAGATACAATGATCAGTTCTTC. Filled out from reference TRBV5-1 and TRBJ2-1, the complete variable domain reads KAGVTQTPRYLIKTRGQQVTLSCSPISGHRSVSWYQQTPGQGLQFLFEYFSETQRNKGNFPGRFSGRQFSNSRSEMNVSTLELGDSALYLCASSPHRYNDQFFGPGTRLTVL.

The V gene is TRBV4-1, the J gene TRBJ2-1, with TRBD1 matching over 8 bases. Germline loops: CDR1 MGHRA, CDR2 YSYEKL. The CDR3 runs to 15 residues. V lost 4 bases and J lost 5; bases outside the gene matches: 7. In DNA form, the CDR3 reads TGCGCCAGCAGCCTCCCGGACAGGGACCACAATGAGCAGTTCTTC. Protein sequence: CASSLPDRDHNEQFF.

The chain uses TRBV7-8 and TRBJ2-2, with 8 bases lining up with TRBD2. The CDR3 has 15 residues. Unmatched junction bases numbered 5, after V lost 1 base and J lost 7 bases. Germline assignment: CDR1 SGHVS and CDR2 FQNEAQ. CDR3 residues: CASSLEREGVGELFF. The CDR3 region has the DNA TGTGCCAGCAGCTTAGAACGGGAGGGGGTCGGGGAGCTGTTTTTT.

To note about this clonotype: A read error may produce the germline difference seen at one junction end. The DNA for the CDR3 is TGCGCCAGCAACTTGTCCAGGGGACTTGAGCAGTTCTTC. Protein: CASNLSRGLEQFF. The chain recombines TRBV5-1 with TRBJ2-1; either TRBD1 or TRBD2 may fit D (6 bases each). From germline, CDR1 is SGHRS and CDR2 YFSETQ. The CDR3 totals 13 residues. The variable domain in full, with the rest retrieved from reference TRBV5-1 and TRBJ2-1, is KAGVTQTPRYLIKTRGQQVTLSCSPISGHRSVSWYQQTPGQGLQFLFEYFSETQRNKGNFPGRFSGRQFSNSRSEMNVSTLELGDSALYLCASNLSRGLEQFFGPGTRLTVL.

In its sample, this clonotype was seen many times. The gene calls are TRBV12-3 or TRBV12-4 and TRBJ1-2; D gene uncertain. This CDR3 is built from 13 residues. Between the trimmed V and J ends, which lost 4 bases and 3 bases, there was a span of 9 bases. CDR3 bases: TGTGCCAGCAGTTCGGCAGGTGACTATGGCTACACCTTC. It specifies CASSSAGDYGYTF.

V gene TRBV20-1 combines with J gene TRBJ1-4; D remains ambiguous. Trimming stripped 3 bases from V and 4 bases from J, with 3 bases between. The CDR3 is 11 residues long. Germline V lookup: CDR1 DFQATT, CDR2 SNEGSKA (reference sequence). CDR3 in DNA: TGCAGTGCTAGCAATAATGAAAAACTGTTTTTT. Its protein is CSASNNEKLFF.